The 27 T cell receptor beta chains below all came from one sample that was sequenced in a study of patients and donors after allogeneic stem cell transplantation. TCRdb re-called the RT-PCR reads through MiXCR, storing one row per CDR3 protein. Of about 960,000 distinct CDR3 sequences in the sample, more than 15% were seen once. The sequenced sample consisted of blood, either unsorted or a sorted T cell fraction (not recorded which). These receptors were obtained from a human donor who was either an allogeneic HSCT recipient or a stem cell or donor lymphocyte infusion donor (not recorded which). It is not recorded whose cells these are; they may come from a transplant donor.

The chain couples TRBV4-1 to TRBJ2-7, with unresolved D. V lost 0 bases and J 7 bases, leaving 10 bases between the germline ends. Looked up from germline, CDR1 is MGHRA and CDR2 is YSYEKL. CDR3 length: 13 amino acids. The CDR3 protein is CASSQEVIGEQYF. Written as DNA, the CDR3 is TGCGCCAGCAGCCAAGAAGTGATCGGGGAGCAGTACTTC.

There are many counts of this clonotype. This sequence joins TRBV6-5 and TRBJ2-3; D may be TRBD1 (6 bases). V lost 10 bases and J lost 3, with 11 bases in between. Germline-derived CDR1 and CDR2 are MNHEY and SVGAGI. CDR3 length equals 12 residues. The CDR3, as DNA: TGTGCCACCAGGGGTAATACAGATACGCAGTATTTT. This gives the protein CATRGNTDTQYF.

This clonotype was counted only a few times. The V call is TRBV3-1, the J call TRBJ2-1, with 11 bases identical to TRBD2. CDR1 is LGHDT, CDR2 YNNKEL, per germline (reference sequence). V trimming: 2 bases; J trimming: 7 bases; junction bases outside the gene matches: 7. This CDR3 is built from 16 residues. This CDR3 is CASSQIAGGPGNEQFF. Here the CDR3 DNA reads TGTGCCAGCAGCCAAATAGCGGGGGGGCCAGGGAATGAGCAGTTCTTC.

The gene calls are TRBV20-1 and TRBJ2-7; 9 bases map to TRBD1. The CDR3 is 13 amino acids. Germline-derived CDR1 and CDR2 are DFQATT and SNEGSKA (reference sequence). The J segment lost 7 bases and the V segment lost 5 bases, leaving 9 bases of the junction unmatched. The CDR3 coding sequence is TGCAGTGCTCCAGGACAGGGGCCGGGTGAGCAGTACTTC. Translated, it gives CSAPGQGPGEQYF.

The chain couples TRBV29-1 to TRBJ2-5; D may correspond to TRBD1 or TRBD2 (6 bases each). V lost 0 bases, J lost 9 bases, and 23 bases lay in between. CDR3 length: 16 amino acids. Germline loops: CDR1 SQVTM, CDR2 ANQGSEA. CDR3 loop: CSVEDTVQRGVGPQYF. Here the CDR3 DNA reads TGCAGCGTTGAAGACACAGTGCAGAGGGGGGTTGGGCCCCAGTACTTC.

This clonotype was seen only a few times. This chain uses TRBV9 with TRBJ2-2; D remains ambiguous. Trimming left V 3 bases short and J 5 bases short, with 11 bases between. Per germline, CDR1 SGDLS and CDR2 YYNGEE. CDR3 length: 14 amino acids. Written as DNA, the CDR3 is TGTGCCAGCAGCGGTAGGACCCGAACCGGGGAGCTGTTTTTT. It yields the protein CASSGRTRTGELFF.

This clonotype was observed a handful of times. The chain employs TRBV20-1 and TRBJ2-7; D gene ambiguous. The germline V gene encodes CDR1 DFQATT and CDR2 SNEGSKA (reference sequence). The CDR3 covers 16 residues. Trimming stripped 0 bases from V and 3 bases from J, with 18 bases between. CDR3 sequence (DNA): TGCAGTGCTAGAGATCGATTTGGCCAGACCCTCTACGAGCAGTACTTC. This codes for CSARDRFGQTLYEQYF.

The table lists this clonotype with many counts. The gene calls are TRBV7-3 and TRBJ2-1; D gene unclear. Germline CDR1 is SGHTA and CDR2 is FQGTGA. The CDR3 covers 12 residues. V was cut by 3 bases and J by 9 bases, with 9 bases left in between. The CDR3 loop is CASSLGWGEQFF. The DNA for the CDR3 is TGTGCCAGCAGCTTGGGGTGGGGTGAGCAGTTCTTC.

A few counts support this clonotype. This chain links TRBV7-2 with TRBJ2-7; a possible D gene is TRBD1 (7 bases). CDR3 length: 16 amino acids. CDR1 SGHTA and CDR2 FQGNSA come from the germline V gene. V lost 3 bases, J lost 2 bases, and 17 bases lay in between. The DNA for the CDR3 is TGTGCCAGCAGCTTCCAGGGGGGCCGCAACCCCTACGAGCAGTACTTC. Its protein product is CASSFQGGRNPYEQYF.

At least ten counts were recorded for this clonotype. This chain connects TRBV12-3 or TRBV12-4 to TRBJ2-3, with D unclear. This CDR3 is built from 13 residues. V lost 6 bases to trimming and J lost 0 bases, with 7 bases between them. The CDR3 region is CASRGDSTDTQYF. The CDR3, as DNA: TGTGCCAGCAGGGGCGATAGCACAGATACGCAGTATTTT.

The chain combines TRBV20-1 with TRBJ1-1; no firm D call. The V end lost 5 bases, the J end lost 5 bases, and 12 bases lay between the germline ends. The CDR3 runs to 12 residues. Germline CDR1 reads DFQATT; CDR2 reads SNEGSKA (reference sequence). CDR3 sequence (DNA): TGCAGTGCTCCGATTCTTCGAACTGAAGCTTTCTTT. As protein: CSAPILRTEAFF.

This clonotype was seen only a few times. This chain uses TRBV20-1 with TRBJ2-3; D gene unclear. The CDR3 is made up of 12 amino acids. Germline CDR1 DFQATT, CDR2 SNEGSKA (reference sequence). V was cut by 7 bases and J by 0 bases, with 8 bases left in between. Here the CDR3 reads CSVHSSTDTQYF. In nucleotides, the CDR3 is TGCAGTGTTCACAGCAGCACAGATACGCAGTATTTT.

The V call is TRBV30, the J call TRBJ1-3; no firm D call. The V gene's germline CDR1 is GTSNPN and CDR2 SVGIG (reference sequence). The CDR3 has 13 amino acids. The ends were cut back, 4 bases at V and 0 bases at J, with 7 bases in the middle. Here the CDR3 DNA reads TGTGCCTGGAACCTCAACTCTGGAAACACCATATATTTT. Translating gives CAWNLNSGNTIYF. Looking up the rest from reference TRBV30 and TRBJ1-3 gives the full variable domain: SQTIHQWPATLVQPVGSPLSLECTVEGTSNPNLYWYRQAAGRGLQLLFYSVGIGQISSEVPQNLSASRPQDRQFILSSKKLLLSDSGFYLCAWNLNSGNTIYFGEGSWLTVV.

The chain links TRBV12-3 or TRBV12-4 to TRBJ2-3; D ambiguous. Trimming shortened V by 7 bases and J by 4 bases, and 12 bases separated the two germline ends. The CDR3 runs 13 residues. The CDR3 region is CASNLAVADTQYF. The CDR3, as DNA: TGTGCCAGCAATCTTGCCGTGGCAGATACGCAGTATTTT.

The chain is built from TRBV7-9 and TRBJ1-1; TRBD1 might be the D (5 bases). Trimming stripped 5 bases from V and 8 bases from J, with 18 bases between. The CDR3 has 14 amino acids. The germline V gene encodes CDR1 SEHNR and CDR2 FQNEAQ (reference sequence). This chain's CDR3 is CASSQAGEGPEAFF. The CDR3 region has the DNA TGTGCCAGCAGCCAAGCTGGTGAGGGACCCGAAGCTTTCTTT.

V gene TRBV4-1 combines with J gene TRBJ2-1, with 11 positions matching TRBD1. This CDR3 is 15 amino acids long. The J segment lost 6 bases and the V segment lost 1 base, leaving 2 bases of the junction unmatched. Germline lookup yields CDR1 MGHRA and CDR2 YSYEKL. This chain's CDR3 is CASSQGGTGGNEQFF. The DNA for the CDR3 is TGCGCCAGCAGCCAAGGGGGGACAGGGGGCAATGAGCAGTTCTTC.

In its sample, this clonotype was seen many times. The chain has TRBV12-3 or TRBV12-4 and TRBJ1-3; D unclear. V lost 6 bases, J lost 3 bases, and 9 bases lay in between. This CDR3 spans 13 amino acids. This chain's CDR3 is CASSRGVGNTIYF. The CDR3 DNA reads TGTGCCAGCAGCCGTGGGGTTGGAAACACCATATATTTT.

This clonotype was observed a handful of times. The chain links TRBV4-1 to TRBJ2-1, with 12 nucleotides matching TRBD1. Germline CDR1 reads MGHRA; CDR2 reads YSYEKL. The CDR3 runs 14 residues. J gave up 8 bases and V 3 bases, and 2 bases lay outside the gene matches. DNA for the CDR3: TGCGCCAGCAGCCAGGGACAGGGGGCCGATGAGCAGTTCTTC. Translating it yields CASSQGQGADEQFF.

This chain uses TRBV20-1 with TRBJ1-2, with D unclear. V lost 4 bases, J lost 8 bases, and 17 bases lay in between. Germline assignment: CDR1 DFQATT and CDR2 SNEGSKA (reference sequence). The CDR3 covers 13 residues. This CDR3 reads CSATARPWEGYTF. The CDR3 nucleotides read TGCAGTGCTACTGCTAGGCCCTGGGAGGGCTACACCTTC.

The V and J genes are TRBV5-5 and TRBJ1-1; TRBD1 aligns across 11 bases. CDR3 size: 15 residues. CDR1 SGHKS and CDR2 YYEKEE come from the germline V gene (reference sequence). J lost 5 bases, V lost 0 bases, and 3 bases had no gene match. The CDR3 loop is CASSLAWDRGTEAFF. The CDR3 region has the DNA TGTGCCAGCAGCTTGGCCTGGGACAGGGGGACTGAAGCTTTCTTT.

This clonotype came up a few times. This may stem from a read error, because a much larger clone lies one nucleotide away. The chain employs TRBV2 and TRBJ2-7; tentative D call: TRBD1 (6 bases). Trimming removed 5 bases at V and 2 bases at J, with 10 bases between. Germline-derived CDR1 and CDR2 are SNHLY and FYNNEI. The CDR3 spans 13 residues. The CDR3 region is CASSSRDTYEQYF. Here the CDR3 DNA reads TGTGCCAGCAGTTCCCGGGACACCTACGAGCAGTACTTC.

Comments on this clonotype: This may come from a read error, since a much larger clone is one base off. This sequence joins TRBV24-1 and TRBJ2-2; TRBD1 agrees at 7 bases. CDR1 and CDR2 (germline): KGHDR, SFDVKD. J gave up 0 bases and V 3 bases, and 9 bases lay outside the gene matches. The CDR3 runs 18 residues. CDR3 sequence reads: CATSDNLRDSTNTGELFF. The DNA for the CDR3 is TGTGCCACCAGTGATAACCTCCGGGACAGTACGAACACCGGGGAGCTGTTTTTT.

V and J are TRBV4-2 and TRBJ2-3, with 10 positions matching TRBD2. The V gene's germline CDR1 is LGHNA and CDR2 YNFKEQ. The CDR3 runs 19 residues. V dropped 1 base and J dropped 4; count of bases not matched to a gene: 14. CDR3 coding DNA: TGTGCCAGCAGCCAAGTGTCGTCTAGCGGGAGTCAATTTCCAGATACGCAGTATTTT. It codes for CASSQVSSSGSQFPDTQYF.

This clonotype was picked up a small number of times. The rearrangement uses TRBV11-2 and TRBJ2-3; 11 bases agree with TRBD2. V lost 6 bases to trimming and J lost 4 bases; unmatched junction nucleotides: 15. CDR1 is SGHAT, CDR2 FQNNGV, per germline. The CDR3 runs to 18 residues. CDR3: CASRPIRIAGGPADTQYF. The DNA of the CDR3 is TGTGCCAGCAGACCTATCAGAATAGCGGGAGGGCCGGCAGATACGCAGTATTTT.

The chain joins TRBV7-9 to TRBJ2-2; 8 nucleotides align to TRBD1. The V and J ends lost 0 bases and 8 bases, in that order; junction bases with no gene match: 8. CDR1 is SEHNR, CDR2 FQNEAQ, per germline (reference sequence). The CDR3 extends over 16 amino acids. DNA for the CDR3: TGTGCCAGCAGCTTAGCCGGGACAGGCAATTCAGGGGAGCTGTTTTTT. Translation gives CASSLAGTGNSGELFF. Full variable domain (outside the CDR3, taken from reference TRBV7-9 and TRBJ2-2): DTGVSQNPRHKITKRGQNVTFRCDPISEHNRLYWYRQTLGQGPEFLTYFQNEAQLEKSRLLSDRFSAERPKGSFSTLEIQRTEQGDSAMYLCASSLAGTGNSGELFFGEGSRLTVL.

The CDR3 region is CASSSRVGLVNQPQHF. The CDR3 DNA follows: TGTGCCAGCAGTTCGCGTGTCGGGTTAGTCAATCAGCCCCAGCATTTT. The V gene is TRBV12-3 or TRBV12-4, the J gene TRBJ1-5; D gene unclear. The V end was cut by 4 bases, the J end by 3 bases, with 16 bases between. The CDR3 is 16 residues long.

The chain couples TRBV6-5 to TRBJ2-3, with 8 bases that match TRBD1. In germline, CDR1 is MNHEY, CDR2 SVGAGI. The length of the CDR3 is 16 residues. Germline trimming cut 0 bases from V and 7 bases from J; bases unmatched to any gene: 9. CDR3 sequence: CASSYSTPGGRNTQYF. The CDR3, as DNA: TGTGCCAGCAGTTACTCAACGCCAGGGGGCCGAAATACGCAGTATTTT.